Each of the 17 T cell receptor beta chains below was sequenced from the same sample in a study of blood T cell repertoires in COVID-19 (dated by TCRdb to the early 2020s). Receptor amplification or capture employed the immunoSEQ multiplex PCR assay. Entries here come from immuneACCESS through TCRdb and include only in-frame sequences with V and J called. Some clones fail to appear in such tables; in the studies checked, an unresolved V gene covers under half of the shortfall, and the cause of the remainder is unknown. The sample table shows just over 60,000 clones, and around four fifths are seen once. The ten largest make up about a fifth of the sample. The source material was peripheral blood. Every receptor here comes from a woman of 80 years or more with active or convalescent COVID-19.

The chain carries TRBV19 and TRBJ1-5; 7 bases match TRBD1. CDR1 and CDR2 (germline): LNHDA, SQIVND (reference sequence). The CDR3 has 15 residues. V trimming: 2 bases; J trimming: 2 bases; junction bases outside the gene matches: 3. The DNA of the CDR3 is TGTGCCAGTAGTATAAGTGACAGGGGCAATCAGCCCCAGCATTTT. Its translation is CASSISDRGNQPQHF. Full variable domain (outside the CDR3, taken from reference TRBV19 and TRBJ1-5): DGGITQSPKYLFRKEGQNVTLSCEQNLNHDAMYWYRQDPGQGLRLIYYSQIVNDFQKGDIAEGYSVSREKKESFPLTVTSAQKNPTAFYLCASSISDRGNQPQHFGDGTRLSIL.

The chain uses TRBV5-8 and TRBJ2-1, with D perhaps TRBD1 (5 bases). The V gene lost 4 bases and the J gene lost 5 bases, with 13 bases spanning the gap. In germline, CDR1 is SGHTS, CDR2 YDEGEE. CDR3 length: 14 residues. The CDR3 DNA is TGTGCCAGCAGCGGACCGACAGCGAACAATGAGCAGTTCTTC. It encodes CASSGPTANNEQFF.

This chain uses TRBV9 with TRBJ2-5, with 9 positions matching TRBD2. V shed 4 bases, J shed 3 bases, and the junction held 7 bases outside the gene matches. CDR1 SGDLS and CDR2 YYNGEE come from the germline V gene. The length of the CDR3 is 15 residues. DNA of the CDR3: TGTGCCAGCAGCACCCGAGCGGGGGGAAAAGAGACCCAGTACTTC. It specifies CASSTRAGGKETQYF.

The V call is TRBV19, the J call TRBJ1-1; 10 nucleotides match TRBD1. Germline CDR1 and CDR2: LNHDA and SQIVND (reference sequence). Trimming at V came to 5 bases and at J to 0 bases, leaving 3 bases not matched to a gene. The CDR3 is made up of 15 amino acids. The CDR3 sequence: CASSATGGLNTEAFF. CDR3 in DNA: TGTGCCAGTAGTGCGACAGGGGGCTTGAACACTGAAGCTTTCTTT.

The rearrangement links TRBV29-1 to TRBJ1-2; 7 bases match TRBD1. The CDR3 totals 13 residues. The germline gives CDR1 SQVTM, CDR2 ANQGSEA. The trim removed 7 bases at V and 6 bases at J, leaving 11 bases unmatched. CDR3 coding DNA: TGCAGCGCTACGACAGGGAAAGCCCATGGCTACACCTTC. Its translation is CSATTGKAHGYTF.

The chain uses TRBV5-4 and TRBJ2-2; D gene unclear. The CDR3 is 15 residues long. Trimming left V 0 bases short and J 5 bases short, with 11 bases between. Per the germline V gene, CDR1 is SGHNT and CDR2 is YYREEE (reference sequence). CDR3 loop: CASSLGSGKTGELFF. In DNA, the CDR3 is TGTGCCAGCAGCTTGGGGTCAGGAAAGACCGGGGAGCTGTTTTTT.

The chain employs TRBV12-3 or TRBV12-4 and TRBJ2-7; D remains unclear. CDR3 length: 11 residues. V was pared by 7 bases and J by 4 bases, with 8 bases between. CDR3 residues: CASMRSYEQYF. The CDR3 nucleotides are TGTGCCAGCATGAGGAGTTACGAGCAGTACTTC.

The genes are TRBV19 and TRBJ1-2; D remains ambiguous. There are 11 residues in the CDR3. V was cut by 8 bases and J by 7 bases, with 11 bases left in between. Per germline, CDR1 LNHDA and CDR2 SQIVND (reference sequence). As DNA, the CDR3 is TGTGCCAGTTCCCTCGGTGTTGGCTACACCTTC. Protein: CASSLGVGYTF.

The chain couples TRBV7-9 to TRBJ1-5; D gene uncertain. Trimming removed 4 bases from V and 9 bases from J, with 7 bases in between. This CDR3 has 11 residues. The germline V gene encodes CDR1 SEHNR and CDR2 FQNEAQ (reference sequence). The CDR3 bases are TGTGCCAGCAGCTCCGACTGGCCCCAGCATTTT. Its translation: CASSSDWPQHF.

The table lists this clone with a few counts. This chain connects TRBV13 to TRBJ2-1; TRBD2 matches 8 bases. Germline V gene sequence: CDR1 PRHDT, CDR2 FYEKMQ (reference sequence). The V segment lost 5 bases and the J segment 5 bases; nucleotides outside the gene matches: 8. This CDR3 is 15 amino acids long. CDR3 residues: CASSRGLGNNNEQFF. In nucleotides, the CDR3 is TGTGCCAGCAGCCGGGGACTAGGAAACAACAATGAGCAGTTCTTC.

The chain has TRBV4-1 and TRBJ1-2, with a tentative D call TRBD1 (5 bases). V lost 1 base, J lost 2 bases, and 17 bases lay in between. This CDR3 is 17 amino acids long. CDR1 is MGHRA, CDR2 YSYEKL, per germline. CDR3 in DNA: TGCGCCAGCAGCCAAGCTAACCAGGGTTTCCCAAACTATGGCTACACCTTC. Residues: CASSQANQGFPNYGYTF.

Only a few counts were recorded for this clone. V usage is TRBV5-1 and J usage is TRBJ2-1; a possible D gene is TRBD2 (5 bases). The germline CDR1 and CDR2 sequences are SGHRS and YFSETQ. The V end was cut by 0 bases, the J end by 2 bases, with 9 bases between. This CDR3 region has 15 residues. CDR3: CASSLGGITYNEQFF. The DNA for the CDR3 is TGCGCCAGCAGCTTGGGAGGGATTACCTACAATGAGCAGTTCTTC.

The rearrangement links TRBV30 to TRBJ1-2, with 9 bases that match TRBD1. The ends lost 5 bases at V and 3 bases at J; junction bases unmatched: 1. CDR3 length: 12 residues. Germline V CDR1 and CDR2: GTSNPN, SVGIG (reference sequence). The CDR3 nucleotides are TGTGCCTGGGGGGACAGGGACTATGGCTACACCTTC. Translation: CAWGDRDYGYTF. Variable domain in full (rest from reference TRBV30 and TRBJ1-2): SQTIHQWPATLVQPVGSPLSLECTVEGTSNPNLYWYRQAAGRGLQLLFYSVGIGQISSEVPQNLSASRPQDRQFILSSKKLLLSDSGFYLCAWGDRDYGYTFGSGTRLTVV.

The gene calls are TRBV29-1 and TRBJ2-3; D remains unclear. CDR1 is SQVTM, CDR2 ANQGSEA, per germline. This CDR3 contains 12 residues. The ends were cut back, 4 bases at V and 0 bases at J, with 5 bases in the middle. The CDR3 nucleotides are TGCAGCGTTGCCGGGAGCACAGATACGCAGTATTTT. Translated, it gives CSVAGSTDTQYF.

The rearrangement uses TRBV15 and TRBJ2-3; D not certain. Trimming took off 5 bases at V and 4 bases at J, with 10 bases between the two ends. This CDR3 spans 13 amino acids. The germline V gene has CDR1 LNHNV and CDR2 YYDKDF (reference sequence). The CDR3 nucleotides are TGTGCCACCAGCGCTCGACTTCCAGATACGCAGTATTTT. As protein: CATSARLPDTQYF. Combining the CDR3 with reference TRBV15 and TRBJ2-3 gives the whole variable domain DAMVIQNPRYQVTQFGKPVTLSCSQTLNHNVMYWYQQKSSQAPKLLFHYYDKDFNNEADTPDNFQSRRPNTSFCFLDIRSPGLGDTAMYLCATSARLPDTQYFGPGTRLTVL.

This chain connects TRBV5-1 to TRBJ1-1, with D maybe TRBD1 (6 bases). Between the trimmed V and J ends, which lost 2 bases and 0 bases, there was a span of 14 bases. The CDR3 is 16 residues long. Germline lookup yields CDR1 SGHRS and CDR2 YFSETQ. The DNA for the CDR3 is TGCGCCAGCAGCTTAGGGCAGGGGAGCATGAACACTGAAGCTTTCTTT. It codes for CASSLGQGSMNTEAFF.

This clone has more than one count but fewer than ten. The chain employs TRBV7-2 and TRBJ1-5; D call uncertain. The CDR3 totals 12 residues. Germline V CDR1 and CDR2: SGHTA, FQGNSA. V lost 3 bases and J lost 3, with 3 bases in between. CDR3 bases: TGTGCCAGCAGCTTCTCCAATCAGCCCCAGCATTTT. Translation gives CASSFSNQPQHF.